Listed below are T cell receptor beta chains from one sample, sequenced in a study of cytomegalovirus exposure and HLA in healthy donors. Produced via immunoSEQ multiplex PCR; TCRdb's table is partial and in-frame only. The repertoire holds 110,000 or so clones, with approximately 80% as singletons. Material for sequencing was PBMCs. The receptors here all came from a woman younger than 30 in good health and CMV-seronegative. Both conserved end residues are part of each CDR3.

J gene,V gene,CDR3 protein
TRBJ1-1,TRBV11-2,CASSWGGGERNF
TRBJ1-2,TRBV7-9,CASSPRDGYTF
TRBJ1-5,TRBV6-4,CASSEVAGLDQPQHF
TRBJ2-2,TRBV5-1,CASSGAGALKAAGELFF
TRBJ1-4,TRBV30,CAWRLRDRLFNEKLFF
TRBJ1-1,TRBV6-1,CASSSGVEAFF
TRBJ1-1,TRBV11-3,CASSLGQGEAFF
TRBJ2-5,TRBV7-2,CASSPGETQYF
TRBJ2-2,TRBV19,CASSIDARVAGELFF
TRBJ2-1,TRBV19,CASSPSGDYNEQFF
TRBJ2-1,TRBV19,CASSIPGLSTYNEQFF
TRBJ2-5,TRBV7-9,CASSNYREETQYF
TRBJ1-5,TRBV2,CASSEAGGYYQPQHF
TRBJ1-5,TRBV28,CASSPSTGGSQPQHF
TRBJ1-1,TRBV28,CASTSPPGEAFF
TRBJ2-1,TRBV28,CASTDRNNERFF
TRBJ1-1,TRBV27,CASSFAGNAEAFF
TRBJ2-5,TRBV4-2,CASSQEARGAVRETQYF
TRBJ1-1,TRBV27,CASSSPLGQGGTEAFF
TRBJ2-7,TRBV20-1,CSANQGPEQYF
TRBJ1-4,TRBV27,CASSSDRGMGKLFF
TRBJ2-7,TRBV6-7,CASSYSQLRSSRNF
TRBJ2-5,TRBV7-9,CASSLAGGPGETQYF
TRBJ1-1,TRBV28,CASSFRVVTEAFF
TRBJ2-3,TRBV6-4,CASSEGGGATDTQYF
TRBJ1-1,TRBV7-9,CASSLGLEASAFF
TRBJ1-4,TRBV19,CASSTPATGVDREKLFF
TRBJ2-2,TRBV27,CASSSRGPGELFF
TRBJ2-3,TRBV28,CASELTGTSGMQDTQYF
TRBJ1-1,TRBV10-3,CAISESATATEAFF
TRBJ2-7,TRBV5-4,CASSPGLGTGAHEQYF
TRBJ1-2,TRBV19,CASSIYWAGQGNYGYTF
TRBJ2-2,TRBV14,CASSLTTSGRLGTGELFF
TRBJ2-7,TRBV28,CASSFRTGYSYEQYF
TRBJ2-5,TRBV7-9,CASSLGSSGQETQYF
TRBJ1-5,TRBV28,CASRRSTEGQPQHF
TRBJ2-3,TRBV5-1,CASSSPQGTQYF
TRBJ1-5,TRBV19,CASSIDEDRGQPQHF
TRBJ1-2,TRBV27,CASSGTGLEGYTF
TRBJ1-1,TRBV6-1,CASSESKSGYNTEAFF
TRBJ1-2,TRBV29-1,CSVEDPTGEYGYTF
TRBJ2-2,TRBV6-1,CASRKLAETGELFF
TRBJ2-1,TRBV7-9,CASSQRGGTYNEQFF
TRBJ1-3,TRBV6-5,CASTRGAVSGNTIYF
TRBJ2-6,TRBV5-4,CASSLAGQGSTIGANVLTF
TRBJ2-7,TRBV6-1,CASSEVWAGSYEQYF
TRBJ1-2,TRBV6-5,CASSSTGTGSYGYTF
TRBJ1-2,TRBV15,CATSSTAVNYGYTF
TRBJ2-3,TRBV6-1,CASSEAGTSGGQYF
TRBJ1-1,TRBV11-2,CASSLTGGAGMNTEAFF
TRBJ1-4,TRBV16,CASSQSATPNEKLFF
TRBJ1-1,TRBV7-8,CASSPGFMNTEAFF
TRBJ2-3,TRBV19,CASSSNAGASATDTQYF
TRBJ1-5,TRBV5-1,CASSLGTASNQPQHF
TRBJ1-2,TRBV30,CAWSPGTVGGYTF